One sample yielded the 18 T cell receptor beta chains listed below, sequenced in a study of blood T cell repertoires in COVID-19. Measured with immunoSEQ multiplex PCR; TCRdb has only the in-frame clones, and not every one. The top ten clones hold 1.5% to 2% of a sample with 130,000 to 150,000 clones, approximately 89% of them seen once. Specimen: peripheral blood. All receptors derive from a human donor in a cohort sampled during active COVID-19.

The chain couples TRBV24-1 to TRBJ2-7; D might be TRBD2 (5 bases). The ends were cut back, 2 bases at V and 5 bases at J, with 9 bases in the middle. Looked up from germline, CDR1 is KGHDR and CDR2 is SFDVKD. This CDR3 spans 13 amino acids. The CDR3 DNA reads TGTGCCACCAGTGATTCCCACGGGGACGAGCAGTACTTC. Translated, it gives CATSDSHGDEQYF.

This clone was counted once. The rearrangement uses TRBV7-3 and TRBJ2-3; 9 nucleotides match TRBD2. CDR3 length: 15 amino acids. J gave up 5 bases and V 2 bases, and 5 bases lay outside the gene matches. Germline lookup yields CDR1 SGHTA and CDR2 FQGTGA. In DNA, the CDR3 is TGTGCCAGCAGCTTAGGGCTAGCGGGGATAGATACGCAGTATTTT. Encoded protein: CASSLGLAGIDTQYF.

The genes are TRBV6-1 and TRBJ1-6; D uncertain. V dropped 0 bases and J dropped 0 bases, with 9 bases sitting between them. From germline, CDR1 is MNHNS and CDR2 SASEGT. This CDR3 has 17 amino acids. This CDR3 is CASSEARLSSYNSPLHF. The CDR3 DNA reads as TGTGCCAGCAGTGAAGCGCGTCTGAGCTCCTATAATTCACCCCTCCACTTT.

V and J are TRBV5-6 and TRBJ2-4, with a possible D match to TRBD1 (5 bases). CDR3 length: 13 amino acids. The germline V and J ends were trimmed by 2 bases and 6 bases, with 9 bases remaining between them. Germline V gene sequence: CDR1 SGHDT, CDR2 YYEEEE. The CDR3 DNA reads TGTGCCAGCAGCTTCAAGGGGTTAAACATTCAGTACTTC. It translates to CASSFKGLNIQYF.

V gene TRBV12-3 or TRBV12-4 combines with J gene TRBJ1-2, with 7 bases that match TRBD1. With 5 bases clipped from V and 4 bases from J, the junction kept 4 bases outside the gene matches. CDR3 length: 13 residues. DNA of the CDR3: TGTGCCAGCAGTAACCGGGACAGCTATGGCTACACCTTC. Its protein product is CASSNRDSYGYTF.

The chain links TRBV11-2 to TRBJ2-1; 8 bases line up with TRBD1. Looked up from germline, CDR1 is SGHAT and CDR2 is FQNNGV. This CDR3 contains 16 residues. The junction had 5 bases not matched to a gene; V was cut back by 2 bases and J by 2 bases. CDR3 loop: CASSLPAGGPYNEQFF. CDR3 bases: TGTGCCAGCAGCTTACCGGCAGGGGGCCCCTACAATGAGCAGTTCTTC.

This clone was observed a few times. The V gene is TRBV2, the J gene TRBJ1-3, with 7 bases that match TRBD1. The CDR3 consists of 17 residues. Trimming removed 10 bases from V and 0 bases from J; junction bases left unmatched: 15. CDR1 and CDR2 from the germline V gene are SNHLY and FYNNEI. The CDR3 DNA reads as TGTGCCAACATTCCCCGAGAGGGGGACAGCTCTGGAAACACCATATATTTT. Its translation: CANIPREGDSSGNTIYF.

The V call is TRBV6-5, the J call TRBJ1-5; no clear D gene. CDR3 length: 14 amino acids. Between the trimmed V and J ends, which lost 6 bases and 6 bases, there was a span of 15 bases. Germline CDR1 MNHEY, CDR2 SVGAGI. The CDR3 bases are TGTGCCAGCAGAGACCGGGAAGCCGTTCAGCCCCAGCATTTT. Its translation is CASRDREAVQPQHF.

V is TRBV5-6 and J is TRBJ2-5, with 8 nucleotides matching TRBD2. Germline values: CDR1 SGHDT, CDR2 YYEEEE. The CDR3 has 15 amino acids. V lost 2 bases and J lost 5; bases outside the gene matches: 8. The CDR3: CASSFRTSLVETQYF. CDR3 coding DNA: TGTGCCAGCAGCTTCCGGACTAGCCTAGTGGAGACCCAGTACTTC. The full variable domain, rest sourced from reference TRBV5-6 and TRBJ2-5, is DAGVTQSPTHLIKTRGQQVTLRCSPKSGHDTVSWYQQALGQGPQFIFQYYEEEERQRGNFPDRFSGHQFPNYSSELNVNALLLGDSALYLCASSFRTSLVETQYFGPGTRLLVL.

The chain links TRBV18 to TRBJ1-2; 7 bases are shared with TRBD1. This CDR3 comprises 13 residues. The junction had 2 bases not matched to a gene; V was cut back by 3 bases and J by 4 bases. Per the germline V gene, CDR1 is KGHSH and CDR2 is LQKENI. Here the CDR3 DNA reads TGTGCCAGCTCACCGGGACAGTTCTATGGCTACACCTTC. It translates to CASSPGQFYGYTF. The whole variable domain, remainder taken from reference TRBV18 and TRBJ1-2, is NAGVMQNPRHLVRRRGQEARLRCSPMKGHSHVYWYRQLPEEGLKFMVYLQKENIIDESGMPKERFSAEFPKEGPSILRIQQVVRGDSAAYFCASSPGQFYGYTFGSGTRLTVV.

V gene TRBV25-1 combines with J gene TRBJ2-2, with D tentatively TRBD2 (6 bases). The CDR3 consists of 15 residues. Germline loops: CDR1 MGHDK, CDR2 SYGVNS. V dropped 4 bases and J dropped 8 bases, with 17 bases sitting between them. DNA of the CDR3: TGTGCCAGCAGTGGGAGGGCAGGCGGGTCTGGGGAGCTGTTTTTT. It is translated as CASSGRAGGSGELFF.

This chain joins TRBV10-3 and TRBJ1-3; TRBD1 matches 7 bases. The CDR3 is made up of 17 amino acids. J lost 0 bases, V lost 4 bases, and 9 bases had no gene match. Per germline, CDR1 ENHRY and CDR2 SYGVKD. CDR3 loop: CAISARTGSFSGNTIYF. CDR3 coding DNA: TGTGCCATCAGTGCCCGGACAGGCTCCTTCTCTGGAAACACCATATATTTT.

This sequence joins TRBV10-3 and TRBJ2-7; D ambiguous. Trimming left V 4 bases short and J 0 bases short, with 10 bases between. CDR3 length equals 14 residues. Germline CDR1 and CDR2: ENHRY and SYGVKD. The CDR3 nucleotides are TGTGCCATCAGTGGGTCAGAGGTCTCCTACGAGCAGTACTTC. Encoded protein: CAISGSEVSYEQYF.

V is TRBV4-3 and J is TRBJ1-4; a weak D match, TRBD1 (6 bases). Trimming removed 0 bases from V and 5 bases from J, with 22 bases in between. Germline CDR1 is LGHNA and CDR2 is YSLEER. CDR3 length: 19 amino acids. CDR3: CASSQDGAGDARGNEKLFF. DNA of the CDR3: TGCGCCAGCAGCCAAGATGGGGCAGGGGACGCGAGAGGAAATGAAAAACTGTTTTTT.

V is TRBV15 and J is TRBJ1-4, with D perhaps matching TRBD1 (5 bases). CDR3 length: 17 residues. The V gene lost 2 bases and the J gene lost 1 base, with 14 bases spanning the gap. Germline V gene lookup returns CDR1 LNHNV and CDR2 YYDKDF (reference sequence). This CDR3 is CATSRYWGGRTNEKLFF. CDR3 nucleotide sequence: TGTGCCACCAGCAGATACTGGGGCGGTCGAACTAATGAAAAACTGTTTTTT.

V usage is TRBV19 and J usage is TRBJ2-7; D call uncertain. The CDR3 is 13 amino acids. Trimming shortened V by 3 bases and J by 0 bases, and 6 bases separated the two germline ends. CDR1 is LNHDA and CDR2 is SQIVND in the germline V gene (reference sequence). CDR3 sequence: CASSIGYSYEQYF. In DNA form, the CDR3 reads TGTGCCAGTAGTATCGGGTACTCCTACGAGCAGTACTTC.

The CDR3 DNA sequence: TGCGCCAGCAGCTTGGGAGGGGGAGTGGATAATTCACCCCTCCACTTT. This codes for CASSLGGGVDNSPLHF. J is TRBJ1-6 and V is TRBV5-1; D is perhaps TRBD1 (6 bases). CDR3 length equals 16 residues. V lost 0 bases to trimming and J lost 5 bases, with 12 bases between them. CDR1 and CDR2 from the germline V gene are SGHRS and YFSETQ.

This clone was counted once. The rearrangement links TRBV7-3 to TRBJ2-1; 8 nucleotides align to TRBD2. This CDR3 has 14 residues. Losses at the gene ends were 2 bases for V and 6 bases for J; bases not matched to a gene: 3. Germline CDR1 SGHTA, CDR2 FQGTGA. CDR3 nucleotide sequence: TGTGCCAGCAGCTTATCGGGACTAGTCAATGAGCAGTTCTTC. It translates to CASSLSGLVNEQFF.